This T cell receptor (beta chain) was profiled in a study of blood T cell repertoires in COVID-19. The ends were cut back, 5 bases at V and 0 bases at J, with 14 bases in the middle. CDR1 is MDHEN and CDR2 is SYDVKM in the germline V gene. CDR3 length: 15 amino acids. Measured with immunoSEQ multiplex PCR; TCRdb has only the in-frame clones, and not every one. The sample lists about 240,000 clones, around 80% occurring once. Sequenced material: peripheral blood. This receptor was taken from a woman aged 18-29 years with acute or convalescent COVID-19. The chain links TRBV28 to TRBJ2-7, with D possibly TRBD2 on 6 matching bases. CDR3 loop: CASSPTPGGSYEQYF. CDR3 bases: TGTGCCAGCAGTCCTACCCCCGGGGGCTCCTACGAGCAGTACTTC. Together with reference TRBV28 and TRBJ2-7, the CDR3 gives the full variable domain: DVKVTQSSRYLVKRTGEKVFLECVQDMDHENMFWYRQDPGLGLRLIYFSYDVKMKEKGDIPEGYSVSREKKERFSLILESASTNQTSMYLCASSPTPGGSYEQYFGPGTRLTVT.